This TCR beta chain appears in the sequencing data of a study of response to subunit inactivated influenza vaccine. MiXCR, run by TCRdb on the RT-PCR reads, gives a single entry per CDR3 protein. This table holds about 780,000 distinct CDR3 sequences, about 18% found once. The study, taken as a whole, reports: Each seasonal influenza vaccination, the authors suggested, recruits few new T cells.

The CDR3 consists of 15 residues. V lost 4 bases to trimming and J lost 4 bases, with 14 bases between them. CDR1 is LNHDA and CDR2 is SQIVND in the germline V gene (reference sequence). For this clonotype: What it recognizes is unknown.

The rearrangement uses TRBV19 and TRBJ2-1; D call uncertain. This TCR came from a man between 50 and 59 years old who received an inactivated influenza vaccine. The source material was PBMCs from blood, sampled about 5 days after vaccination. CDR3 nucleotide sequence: TGTGCCAGTAGTACTCCCCGTGGGCCTTACAATGAGCAGTTCTTC. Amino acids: CASSTPRGPYNEQFF. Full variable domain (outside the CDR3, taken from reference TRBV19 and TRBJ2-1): DGGITQSPKYLFRKEGQNVTLSCEQNLNHDAMYWYRQDPGQGLRLIYYSQIVNDFQKGDIAEGYSVSREKKESFPLTVTSAQKNPTAFYLCASSTPRGPYNEQFFGPGTRLTVL.